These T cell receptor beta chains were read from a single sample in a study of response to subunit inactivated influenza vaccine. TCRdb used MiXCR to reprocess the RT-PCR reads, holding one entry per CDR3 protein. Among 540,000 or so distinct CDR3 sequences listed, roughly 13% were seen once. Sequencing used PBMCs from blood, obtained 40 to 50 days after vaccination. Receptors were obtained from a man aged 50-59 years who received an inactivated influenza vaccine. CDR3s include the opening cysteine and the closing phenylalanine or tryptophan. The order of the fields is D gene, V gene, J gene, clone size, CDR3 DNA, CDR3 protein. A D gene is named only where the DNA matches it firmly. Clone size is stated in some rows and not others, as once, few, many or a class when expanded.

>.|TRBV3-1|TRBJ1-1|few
TGTGCCAGCAGCCAAGAGGCCGGACAGCTCCCCGAACCGGAAGCTTTCTTT
CASSQEAGQLPEPEAFF
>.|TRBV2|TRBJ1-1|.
TGTGCCAGCAATGGGGGGCGGCGGGCTGAAGCTTTCTTT
CASNGGRRAEAFF
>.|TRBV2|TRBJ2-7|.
TGTGCCATCCGGGGCCCCTACGAGCAGTACTTC
CAIRGPYEQYF
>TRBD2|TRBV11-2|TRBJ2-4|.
TGTGCCAGCAGCTTACTTCGGTGGGGAGGGAAAAACATTCAGTACTTC
CASSLLRWGGKNIQYF
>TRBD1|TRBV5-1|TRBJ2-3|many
TGCGCCAGCAGCTTGATTGGGACAGGGGACCCTGGCACAGATACGCAGTATTTT
CASSLIGTGDPGTDTQYF
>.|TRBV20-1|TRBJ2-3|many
TGCAGTGCTCCTTTAGCGCCTCTAAGGGATACGCAGTATTTT
CSAPLAPLRDTQYF
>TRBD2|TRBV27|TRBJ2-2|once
TGTGCCAGCAGTAGAATAGCGGGGGCCGGCACCGGGGAGCTGTTTTTT
CASSRIAGAGTGELFF
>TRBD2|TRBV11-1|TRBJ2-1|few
TGTGCCAGCAGGGTGGTCGGAGCGGGAGGGAGCTCCTACAATGAGCAGTTCTTC
CASRVVGAGGSSYNEQFF
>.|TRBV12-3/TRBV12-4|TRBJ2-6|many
TGTGCCAGCAGTTTAATCTGGGTCTCTGGGGCCAACGTCCTGACTTTC
CASSLIWVSGANVLTF
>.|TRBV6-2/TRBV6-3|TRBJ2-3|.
TGTGCCAGCAGTACAGCTATTCGTCCAGATACGCAGTATTTT
CASSTAIRPDTQYF
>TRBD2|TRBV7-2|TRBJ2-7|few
TGTGCCAGCAGCCCCGGGACTAGCTGGGGTTGGTCCTACGAGCAGTACTTC
CASSPGTSWGWSYEQYF
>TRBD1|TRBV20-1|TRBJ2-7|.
TGCAGCTCTCATAGAACAGGGGTCGAGCAGTACTTC
CSSHRTGVEQYF
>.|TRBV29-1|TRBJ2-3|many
TGCAGCGTTGACAGGGCGGGACGCACAGATACGCAGTATTTT
CSVDRAGRTDTQYF
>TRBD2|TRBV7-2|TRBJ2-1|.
TGTGCCAGCAGCTTCGCGCGGGGGGCGCGGGAAGGAAATGAGCAGTTCTTC
CASSFARGAREGNEQFF
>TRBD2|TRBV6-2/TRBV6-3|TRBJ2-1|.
TGTGCCAGCAGTTATACGCTAGCGGGAGACAATGGGCAGTTCTTC
CASSYTLAGDNGQFF
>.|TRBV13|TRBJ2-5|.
TGTGCCAGCAGCTTAGGTGGGGGGCGGCAAGAGACCCAGTACTTC
CASSLGGGRQETQYF
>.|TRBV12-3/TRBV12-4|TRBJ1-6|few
TGTGCCAGCAACCTTGGCGTCTCACCCCTCCACTTT
CASNLGVSPLHF
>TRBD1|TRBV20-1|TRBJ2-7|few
TGCAGTGCTATTGGTACAGGGGGCTACGAGCAGTACTTC
CSAIGTGGYEQYF
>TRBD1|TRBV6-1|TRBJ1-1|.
TGTGCCAGCAGTCTTTTTGAGACAGGGGGCACTGAAGCTTTCTTT
CASSLFETGGTEAFF
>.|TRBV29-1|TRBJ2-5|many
TGCAGCGGCATATCGGGCGGGGAGACCCAGTACTTC
CSGISGGETQYF
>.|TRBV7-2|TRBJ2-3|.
TGTGCCAGCGGAGGGGGGAGACCCACAGATACGCAGTATTTT
CASGGGRPTDTQYF
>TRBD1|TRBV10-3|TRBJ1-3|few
TGTGCCATCAGTACGGGACAGGGAGACCCTGGATCCTCTGGAAACACCATATATTTT
CAISTGQGDPGSSGNTIYF
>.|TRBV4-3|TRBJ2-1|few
TGCGCCAGCAGCCAAGGGCTCGGAGGCTTTGGAGAGCAGTTCTTC
CASSQGLGGFGEQFF
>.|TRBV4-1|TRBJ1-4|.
TGCGCCAGCAGCCAAGATCGAGTGCCTAATGAAAAACTGTTTTTT
CASSQDRVPNEKLFF
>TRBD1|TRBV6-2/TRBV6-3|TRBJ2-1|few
TGTGCCAGCTCCACAAGTTACCCCGGACAGGACAATGAGCAGTTCTTC
CASSTSYPGQDNEQFF
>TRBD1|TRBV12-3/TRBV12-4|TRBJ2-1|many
TGTGCCAGCAGTCTTCCGGGACAGGCGTACAATGAGCAGTTCTTC
CASSLPGQAYNEQFF
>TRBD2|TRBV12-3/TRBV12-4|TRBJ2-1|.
TGTGCCAGCAGTTTTCAAGGCGGGAGTTATGAGCAGTTCTTC
CASSFQGGSYEQFF
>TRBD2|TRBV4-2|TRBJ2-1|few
TGTGCCAGCAGCCAAGTGCCGGGAGGGGTCCTGGGTAAGCAGTTCTTC
CASSQVPGGVLGKQFF
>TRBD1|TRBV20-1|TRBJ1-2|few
TGCAGTGCTAGAGATTTGACAGGGGGGGGCTACACCTTC
CSARDLTGGGYTF
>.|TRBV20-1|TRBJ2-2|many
TGCAGTGCTAGAGATGTCCAGGGAACGAACACCGGGGAGCTGTTTTTT
CSARDVQGTNTGELFF
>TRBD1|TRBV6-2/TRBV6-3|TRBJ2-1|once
TGTGCCAGCAGTGCCGGGACAGGGGCCTACAATGAGCAGTTCTTC
CASSAGTGAYNEQFF
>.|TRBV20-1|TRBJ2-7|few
TGCAGTGCTGCGGCCTCCTACGAGCAGTACTTC
CSAAASYEQYF
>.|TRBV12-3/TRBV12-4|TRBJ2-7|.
TGTGCCAGCAGTTTATGGGGGCTGAACTACGAGCAGTACTTC
CASSLWGLNYEQYF
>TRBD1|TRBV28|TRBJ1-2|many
TGTGCCAGCAGTGCGGGACAGGTTTATGGCTACACCTTC
CASSAGQVYGYTF
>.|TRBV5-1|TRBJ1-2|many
TGCGCCAGCAGGGGCCAAGCTAACTATGGCTACACCTTC
CASRGQANYGYTF
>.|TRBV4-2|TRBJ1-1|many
TGTGCCAGCAGCCAAGATCGAAGTGCAGGGGTGAGCACTGAAGCTTTCTTT
CASSQDRSAGVSTEAFF
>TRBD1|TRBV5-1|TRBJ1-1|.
TGCGCCAGCAGCTTGACAGGGGTTGACACTGAAGCTTTCTTT
CASSLTGVDTEAFF